The clone carrying this T cell receptor beta chain appeared a few times. One end of the junction varies from germline; a read error may be responsible. These data belong to a study of T-cell memory formation after mild COVID-19. Each CDR3 protein gets one entry after TCRdb re-called the 5' RACE reads with MiXCR. The profile covers some 190,000 distinct CDR3 sequences, with about 16% appearing a single time and 2% to 3% taken by the ten largest. The sequence was collected from an adult woman who had mild COVID-19 (a few samples of this study predate the infection). Cell type and time point are not known. The source material was PBMCs or a T cell subset sorted from them (not recorded which).

The CDR3 DNA follows: TGTGCCAGCGAACACGGGGGGGACAGGGTCTCCCACGAGCAGTACTTC. The encoded protein is CASEHGGDRVSHEQYF. This chain connects TRBV7-9 to TRBJ2-7, with D possibly being TRBD1 (9 bases). This CDR3 region has 16 residues. From germline, CDR1 is SEHNR and CDR2 FQNEAQ (reference sequence). Drawing the rest from reference TRBV7-9 and TRBJ2-7, the complete variable domain is DTGVSQNPRHKITKRGQNVTFRCDPISEHNRLYWYRQTLGQGPEFLTYFQNEAQLEKSRLLSDRFSAERPKGSFSTLEIQRTEQGDSAMYLCASEHGGDRVSHEQYFGPGTRLTVT.